This entry lists 20 T cell receptor beta chains sequenced from one sample in a study of blood T cell repertoires in COVID-19. The method was immunoSEQ multiplex PCR; TCRdb's version includes in-frame clones alone and lacks a portion of them. The sample lists over 150,000 clones; 70% to 90% were seen once. The sample was peripheral blood. The receptors were gathered from a man in his forties or fifties with COVID-19, enrolled during active disease.

J is TRBJ1-5 and V is TRBV28, with 8 bases lining up with TRBD1. After removal of 6 bases from V and 7 bases from J, the junction contained 8 bases not matched to a gene. The CDR3 consists of 14 residues. Germline assignment: CDR1 MDHEN and CDR2 SYDVKM. The CDR3: CASRSTGERQPQHF. CDR3 DNA sequence: TGTGCCAGCAGGTCGACAGGGGAAAGGCAGCCCCAGCATTTT.

The rearrangement links TRBV4-1 to TRBJ2-1, with 10 bases matching TRBD2. CDR1 and CDR2 from the germline V gene are MGHRA and YSYEKL. V lost 2 bases to trimming and J lost 4 bases; unmatched junction nucleotides: 8. The CDR3 contains 17 residues. CDR3 amino acids: CASSQNSGGSRYNEQFF. The CDR3 DNA is TGCGCCAGCAGCCAAAATAGCGGGGGGTCGCGGTACAATGAGCAGTTCTTC.

This rearrangement joins TRBV18 to TRBJ2-1; 7 bases fit TRBD1. The CDR3 loop spans 16 amino acids. V was pared by 6 bases and J by 5 bases, with 13 bases of the junction left unmatched. Germline CDR1 and CDR2: KGHSH and LQKENI. This chain's CDR3 is CASSPRVSTGNNEQFF. In DNA form, the CDR3 reads TGTGCCAGCTCTCCGAGAGTTTCGACAGGGAACAATGAGCAGTTCTTC. Complete variable domain (other parts from reference TRBV18 and TRBJ2-1): NAGVMQNPRHLVRRRGQEARLRCSPMKGHSHVYWYRQLPEEGLKFMVYLQKENIIDESGMPKERFSAEFPKEGPSILRIQQVVRGDSAAYFCASSPRVSTGNNEQFFGPGTRLTVL.

This clone has just a few counts. The chain uses TRBV7-9 and TRBJ1-1, with D unresolved. Per germline, CDR1 SEHNR and CDR2 FQNEAQ (reference sequence). This CDR3 has 15 residues. The germline V and J ends were trimmed by 5 bases and 0 bases, with 13 bases remaining between them. The CDR3 here is CASSLLEGMNTEAFF. CDR3 nucleotide sequence: TGTGCCAGCAGCCTCCTTGAGGGTATGAACACTGAAGCTTTCTTT.

A single count supports this clone. The V call is TRBV5-4, the J call TRBJ2-2; a possible D gene is TRBD1 (6 bases). Looked up from germline, CDR1 is SGHNT and CDR2 is YYREEE (reference sequence). CDR3 length: 15 residues. Trimming stripped 3 bases from V and 0 bases from J, with 9 bases between. The CDR3 spells CASSSWTANTGELFF. CDR3 sequence (DNA): TGTGCCAGCAGCTCCTGGACAGCGAACACCGGGGAGCTGTTTTTT.

As DNA, the CDR3 is TGTGCCAGCTCACCACCGCGGGGCGGGGCGGATACGCAGTATTTT. This codes for CASSPPRGGADTQYF. The gene calls are TRBV18 and TRBJ2-3; D is possibly TRBD2 (6 bases). In germline, CDR1 is KGHSH, CDR2 LQKENI. Trimming removed 0 bases from V and 6 bases from J, with 13 bases in between. This CDR3 spans 15 amino acids.

V and J are TRBV6-5 and TRBJ2-7; weak D call: TRBD2 (7 bases). V dropped 0 bases and J dropped 3 bases, with 12 bases sitting between them. Germline assignment: CDR1 MNHEY and CDR2 SVGAGI. The CDR3 has 15 residues. CDR3 protein: CASSYSGGLGYEQYF. The DNA of the CDR3 is TGTGCCAGCAGTTACTCGGGGGGGCTAGGCTACGAGCAGTACTTC.

V usage is TRBV9 and J usage is TRBJ2-3; 8 bases are a match to TRBD2. The trim removed 3 bases at V and 2 bases at J, leaving 8 bases unmatched. Germline-derived CDR1 and CDR2 are SGDLS and YYNGEE. This CDR3 comprises 16 residues. For the CDR3, the DNA is TGTGCCAGCAGCGCGACTAGCGAGTTATCCACAGATACGCAGTATTTT. It codes for CASSATSELSTDTQYF.

This chain connects TRBV27 to TRBJ1-6; D might be TRBD1 (6 bases). Germline lookup yields CDR1 MNHEY and CDR2 SMNVEV (reference sequence). This CDR3 is built from 16 residues. V gave up 7 bases and J gave up 0 bases, with 13 bases separating them. The CDR3 DNA reads TGTGCCAGCAAAGGGCAGGGGAGCTCCTATAATTCACCCCTCCACTTT. Its protein product is CASKGQGSSYNSPLHF.

The rearrangement uses TRBV5-1 and TRBJ2-7; D might be TRBD1 (6 bases). Per germline, CDR1 SGHRS and CDR2 YFSETQ. The ends were cut back, 0 bases at V and 4 bases at J, with 11 bases in the middle. The CDR3 length is 14 residues. CDR3 sequence reads: CASSLGQDLYEQYF. For the CDR3, the DNA is TGCGCCAGCAGCTTGGGACAGGACTTATACGAGCAGTACTTC.

The chain carries TRBV27 and TRBJ2-1; perhaps TRBD2 as D (6 bases). Germline V gene data show CDR1 as MNHEY and CDR2 as SMNVEV (reference sequence). The ends were cut back, 2 bases at V and 0 bases at J, with 14 bases in the middle. CDR3 size: 17 residues. CDR3 sequence (DNA): TGTGCCAGCAGTTTAGGTAGCGGACTTCCCTCCTACAATGAGCAGTTCTTC. Amino acid sequence: CASSLGSGLPSYNEQFF.

The chain uses TRBV7-2 and TRBJ2-7; the D is unclear. CDR3 length: 13 amino acids. Germline assignment: CDR1 SGHTA and CDR2 FQGNSA. V lost 3 bases and J lost 6, with 12 bases in between. The CDR3 bases are TGTGCCAGCAGCTTGGATAAGTGGAGCGAGCAGTACTTC. This codes for CASSLDKWSEQYF.

V usage is TRBV7-2 and J usage is TRBJ2-7, with D tentatively TRBD1 (6 bases). V was clipped by 1 base and J by 5 bases, with 27 bases between them. Germline-derived CDR1 and CDR2 are SGHTA and FQGNSA. The length of the CDR3 is 19 residues. Here the CDR3 DNA reads TGTGCCAGCAGCTTAGATTTCGGCCCCTCGTGGCAGGGGATACACGAGCAGTACTTC. Its translation is CASSLDFGPSWQGIHEQYF.

This clone was observed a single time. The chain links TRBV6-5 to TRBJ1-4, with 8 bases that match TRBD1. The CDR3 covers 15 residues. V gave up 6 bases and J gave up 3 bases; unmatched junction bases: 6. Germline assignment: CDR1 MNHEY and CDR2 SVGAGI. CDR3 loop: CASSKDRVPNEKLFF. Here the CDR3 DNA reads TGTGCCAGCAGCAAGGACAGGGTACCTAATGAAAAACTGTTTTTT.

V is TRBV6-4 and J is TRBJ2-1, with 9 bases fitting TRBD1. The ends lost 4 bases at V and 8 bases at J; junction bases unmatched: 9. Germline values: CDR1 MRHNA, CDR2 SNTAGT. This CDR3 has 15 amino acids. CDR3 coding DNA: TGTGCCAGCAGTGGAGTCACAGGGGGCTTCGATGAGCAGTTCTTC. Protein sequence: CASSGVTGGFDEQFF.

The chain joins TRBV7-9 to TRBJ2-5; 12 nucleotides line up with TRBD2. The J segment lost 0 bases and the V segment lost 4 bases, leaving 3 bases of the junction unmatched. Germline values: CDR1 SEHNR, CDR2 FQNEAQ (reference sequence). CDR3 size: 16 residues. The CDR3 here is CASSSGLAGNQETQYF. Here the CDR3 DNA reads TGTGCCAGCAGCTCGGGACTAGCGGGCAACCAAGAGACCCAGTACTTC.

This clone showed up many times. CDR3 amino acids: CASSQLSGRGSNEQFF. CDR3 sequence (DNA): TGTGCCAGCAGCCAACTTAGCGGGAGAGGGTCAAATGAGCAGTTCTTC. J is TRBJ2-1 and V is TRBV4-2, with 9 bases that match TRBD2. CDR3 length: 16 amino acids. Germline assignment: CDR1 LGHNA and CDR2 YNFKEQ. The J segment lost 7 bases and the V segment lost 2 bases, leaving 9 bases of the junction unmatched.

In this sample, this clone turned up a few times. The chain employs TRBV6-5 and TRBJ1-2; TRBD1 matches at 8 bases. CDR1 MNHEY and CDR2 SVGAGI come from the germline V gene. V was pared by 5 bases and J by 7 bases, with 9 bases of the junction left unmatched. This CDR3 is built from 14 residues. The CDR3 DNA sequence: TGTGCCAGCAGTCCAACTCAGGGGGCCCTTGGCTACACCTTC. This translates into CASSPTQGALGYTF.

This chain uses TRBV24-1 with TRBJ1-2, with D possibly matching TRBD1 (5 bases). CDR1 is KGHDR and CDR2 is SFDVKD in the germline V gene. V was cut by 6 bases and J by 6 bases, with 10 bases left in between. This CDR3 spans 12 amino acids. CDR3 residues: CATSLGANGYTF. The CDR3 DNA sequence: TGTGCCACCAGTTTAGGGGCTAATGGCTACACCTTC.

This clone was seen only once. The chain is built from TRBV15 and TRBJ2-4; maybe TRBD2 (6 bases). Trimming took off 3 bases at V and 4 bases at J, with 13 bases between the two ends. The CDR3 is made up of 15 amino acids. Germline V CDR1 and CDR2: LNHNV, YYDKDF (reference sequence). The CDR3 coding sequence is TGTGCCACCAGCAGGGGGGGTGACGGAAAAAACATTCAGTACTTC. Translation gives CATSRGGDGKNIQYF.